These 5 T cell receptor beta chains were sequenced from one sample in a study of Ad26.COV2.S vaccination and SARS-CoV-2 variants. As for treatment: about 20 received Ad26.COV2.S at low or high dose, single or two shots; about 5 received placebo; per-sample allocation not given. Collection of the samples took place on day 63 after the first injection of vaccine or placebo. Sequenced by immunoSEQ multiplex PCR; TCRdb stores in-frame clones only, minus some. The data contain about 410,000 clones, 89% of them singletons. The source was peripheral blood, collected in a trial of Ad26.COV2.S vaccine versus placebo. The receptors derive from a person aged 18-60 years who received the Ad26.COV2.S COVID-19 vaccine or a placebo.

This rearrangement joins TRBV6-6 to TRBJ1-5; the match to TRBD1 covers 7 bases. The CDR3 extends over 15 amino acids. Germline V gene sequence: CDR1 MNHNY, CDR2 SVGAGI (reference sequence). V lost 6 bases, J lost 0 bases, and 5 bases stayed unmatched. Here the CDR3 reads CASSDQGGSNQPQHF. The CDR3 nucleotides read TGTGCCAGCAGCGACCAGGGGGGTAGCAATCAGCCCCAGCATTTT.

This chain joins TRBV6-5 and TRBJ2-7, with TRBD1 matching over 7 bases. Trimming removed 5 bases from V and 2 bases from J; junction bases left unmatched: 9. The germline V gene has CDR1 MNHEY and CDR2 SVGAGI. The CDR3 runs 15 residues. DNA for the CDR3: TGTGCCAGCAGTAAAACATTTGGACAGGCCTACGAGCAGTACTTC. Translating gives CASSKTFGQAYEQYF.

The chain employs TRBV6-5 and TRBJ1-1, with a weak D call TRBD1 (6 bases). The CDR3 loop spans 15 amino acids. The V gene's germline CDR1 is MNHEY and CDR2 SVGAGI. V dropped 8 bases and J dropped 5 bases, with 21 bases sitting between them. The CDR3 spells CASQRKGQGKTEAFF. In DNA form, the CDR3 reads TGTGCCAGCCAACGCAAAGGGCAGGGGAAGACTGAAGCTTTCTTT.

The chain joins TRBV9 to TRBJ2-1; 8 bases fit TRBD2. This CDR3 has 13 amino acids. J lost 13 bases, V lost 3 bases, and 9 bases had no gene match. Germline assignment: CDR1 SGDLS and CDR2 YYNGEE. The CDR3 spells CASSAAGGGSQFF. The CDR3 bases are TGTGCCAGCAGCGCCGCCGGGGGGGGCTCCCAGTTCTTC.

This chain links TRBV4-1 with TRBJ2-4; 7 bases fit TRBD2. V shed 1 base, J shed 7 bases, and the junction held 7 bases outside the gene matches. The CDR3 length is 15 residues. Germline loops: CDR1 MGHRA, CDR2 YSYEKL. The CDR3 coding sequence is TGCGCCAGCAGCCAAGTGGGGGGGTTCGGGAACATTCAGTACTTC. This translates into CASSQVGGFGNIQYF.